The rows below give T cell receptor beta chains drawn from one sample of a study of Ad26.COV2.S vaccination and SARS-CoV-2 variants. The data were produced by immunoSEQ multiplex PCR, yet TCRdb's version contains in-frame clones alone and is incomplete. The data show 120,000 to 150,000 clones, 86% seen once. The sample consisted of peripheral blood, taken after recovery from COVID-19. These receptor sequences come from a human donor who had recovered from COVID-19. Each CDR3 is given with its conserved first and last residue. Fields, in order: V gene, J gene, clone size, D gene, CDR3 protein, CDR3 DNA. The D gene is left open where the match is weak. The listing skips clone size in some rows; elsewhere it reads once, few, many or a size class.

V gene: TRBV24-1; J gene: TRBJ2-3; clone size: .; D gene: .; CDR3 protein: CATSDSHSGTTYTDTQYF; CDR3 DNA: TGTGCCACCAGTGACTCGCATTCAGGGACCACGTACACAGATACGCAGTATTTT
V gene: TRBV4-3; J gene: TRBJ2-1; clone size: .; D gene: .; CDR3 protein: CASSQDHGLANEQFF; CDR3 DNA: TGCGCCAGCAGCCAAGATCACGGTCTCGCAAATGAGCAGTTCTTC
V gene: TRBV7-2; J gene: TRBJ2-7; clone size: .; D gene: TRBD2; CDR3 protein: CASSFRTSEEQYF; CDR3 DNA: TGTGCCAGCAGCTTCCGGACTAGCGAAGAGCAGTACTTC
V gene: TRBV4-3; J gene: TRBJ1-2; clone size: few; D gene: TRBD1; CDR3 protein: CASSQEGTGKEAYGYTF; CDR3 DNA: TGCGCCAGCAGCCAAGAAGGGACAGGCAAAGAAGCGTATGGCTACACCTTC
V gene: TRBV6-6; J gene: TRBJ2-5; clone size: once; D gene: TRBD1; CDR3 protein: CASALPLGQGGETQYF; CDR3 DNA: TGTGCCAGCGCTCTTCCTCTCGGACAGGGTGGAGAGACCCAGTACTTC
V gene: TRBV19; J gene: TRBJ1-1; clone size: once; D gene: TRBD1; CDR3 protein: CASREGGIEAFF; CDR3 DNA: TGTGCCAGTAGGGAAGGGGGCATTGAAGCTTTCTTT
V gene: TRBV3-1/TRBV3-2; J gene: TRBJ1-3; clone size: .; D gene: .; CDR3 protein: CASSQQTVSGNTIYF; CDR3 DNA: TGTGCCAGCAGCCAGCAAACCGTCTCTGGAAACACCATATATTTT
V gene: TRBV6-5; J gene: TRBJ2-2; clone size: few; D gene: .; CDR3 protein: CASSYSSGGELFF; CDR3 DNA: TGTGCCAGCAGTTACTCGAGTGGCGGGGAGCTGTTTTTT
V gene: TRBV28; J gene: TRBJ2-7; clone size: once; D gene: .; CDR3 protein: CASRSPSSYEQYF; CDR3 DNA: TGTGCCAGCAGGAGCCCTAGCTCCTACGAGCAGTACTTC
V gene: TRBV18; J gene: TRBJ2-6; clone size: .; D gene: .; CDR3 protein: CASSPGIPGANVLTF; CDR3 DNA: TGTGCCAGCTCACCAGGGATTCCTGGGGCCAACGTCCTGACTTTC
V gene: TRBV5-1; J gene: TRBJ1-5; clone size: .; D gene: .; CDR3 protein: CASSLGVIGDNQPQHF; CDR3 DNA: TGCGCCAGCAGCTTGGGAGTGATCGGGGACAATCAGCCCCAGCATTTT
V gene: TRBV19; J gene: TRBJ2-5; clone size: .; D gene: .; CDR3 protein: CASSIREETQYF; CDR3 DNA: TGTGCCAGTAGTATCCGGGAAGAGACCCAGTACTTC
V gene: TRBV5-4; J gene: TRBJ2-3; clone size: .; D gene: TRBD2; CDR3 protein: CASSLDGPLAGVGNTQYF; CDR3 DNA: TGTGCCAGCAGCTTGGATGGTCCTCTAGCGGGGGTTGGGAATACGCAGTATTTT
V gene: TRBV11-2; J gene: TRBJ2-7; clone size: .; D gene: .; CDR3 protein: CASSSTRGPSSYEQYF; CDR3 DNA: TGTGCCAGCAGCTCCACACGGGGGCCGAGCTCCTACGAGCAGTACTTC
V gene: TRBV19; J gene: TRBJ1-5; clone size: once; D gene: .; CDR3 protein: CASSIDPGHTNQPQHF; CDR3 DNA: TGTGCCAGTAGTATAGATCCGGGACATACCAATCAGCCCCAGCATTTT